These T cell receptor beta chains were read from a single sample in a study of cytomegalovirus exposure and HLA in healthy donors. Sequencing was performed with immunoSEQ multiplex PCR; in TCRdb, only in-frame clones are kept and a portion is missing. The data contain roughly 150,000 clones, about 75% of them singletons. The sequencing sample was made of PBMCs. The receptors here all came from a man younger than 35 in good health and CMV-seropositive. Both conserved end residues are part of each CDR3. Each record gives: CDR3 length, clone size, J gene, D gene, V gene, CDR3 DNA, CDR3 protein. A D gene is named only where the DNA matches it firmly. The size field is filled for only some rows; it gives once, few, many or a size class.

13,.,TRBJ1-5,TRBD1,TRBV11-2,TGTGCCAGCAGCTCACAGGGGAATCAGCCCCAGCATTTT,CASSSQGNQPQHF
12,.,TRBJ2-3,.,TRBV19,TGTGCCAGTAGGCTAGGCACAGATACGCAGTATTTT,CASRLGTDTQYF
15,.,TRBJ1-5,TRBD1,TRBV4-1,TGCGCCAGCAGCCAAGATAAAGGGGGCCGGCAGCCCCAGCATTTT,CASSQDKGGRQPQHF
15,.,TRBJ2-5,.,TRBV30,TGTGCCTGGAGTGTCGACGAGGGGGATTTAGAGACCCAGTACTTC,CAWSVDEGDLETQYF
15,.,TRBJ1-1,.,TRBV10-2,TGCGCCAGCAGTGACTCAGGGCTTATGAACACTGAAGCTTTCTTT,CASSDSGLMNTEAFF
15,.,TRBJ1-4,.,TRBV6-6,TGTGCCAGCAGCGACGAGGGAAGGGGGGGGGAAAAACTGTTTTTT,CASSDEGRGGEKLFF
12,.,TRBJ1-1,TRBD1,TRBV10-3,TGTGCCATCAGTGAGGCAGGGGGTGAGGCTTTCTTT,CAISEAGGEAFF
16,.,TRBJ1-1,TRBD1,TRBV5-1,TGCGCCAGCAGCTGGAAGATCGGACAGGGGAGCGCTGAAGCTTTCTTT,CASSWKIGQGSAEAFF
14,.,TRBJ1-1,TRBD1,TRBV6-5,TGTGCCAGCAGTTACGACAGGGTGGACACTGAAGCTTTCTTT,CASSYDRVDTEAFF
17,.,TRBJ1-1,TRBD1,TRBV2,TGTGCCAGCAGTGGGCTTGTTATCGGACAGGTGAACACTGAAGCTTTCTTT,CASSGLVIGQVNTEAFF
17,.,TRBJ1-6,.,TRBV16,TGTGCCAGCAGCCAATTTGTTAACCCCACAGGGACTTCACCCCTCCACTTT,CASSQFVNPTGTSPLHF
13,.,TRBJ2-5,.,TRBV19,TGTGCCAGTAGTATAGACAGGGGAGAGACCCAGTACTTC,CASSIDRGETQYF
15,.,TRBJ2-2,.,TRBV5-1,TGCGCCAGCAGCCCCCGGACTGGGAACACCGGGGAGCTGTTTTTT,CASSPRTGNTGELFF
15,once,TRBJ1-3,TRBD1,TRBV7-9,TGTGCCAGCAGCCAAAGGACAGGGGCTGGAAACACCATATATTTT,CASSQRTGAGNTIYF
15,.,TRBJ2-2,TRBD1,TRBV6-5,TGTGCCAGCAGGGCTGACAGGGTAAACACCGGGGAGCTGTTTTTT,CASRADRVNTGELFF
11,.,TRBJ1-1,.,TRBV20-1,TGCAGTGCCCCCGGGAACACTGAAGCTTTCTTT,CSAPGNTEAFF
19,.,TRBJ1-5,.,TRBV11-1,TGTGCCAGCAGCTTTTTGGGTGAGCTGCTTGGACAGAGCAATCAGCCCCAGCATTTT,CASSFLGELLGQSNQPQHF
14,.,TRBJ1-5,.,TRBV2,TGTGCCAGCAGTAAGGACAGTAGCAATCAGCCCCAGCATTTT,CASSKDSSNQPQHF
18,.,TRBJ1-5,TRBD1,TRBV5-8,TGTGCCAGCAGCCTGGGGGGACAGGGGACGATCCGCAATCAGCCCCAGCATTTT,CASSLGGQGTIRNQPQHF
15,few,TRBJ1-1,TRBD1,TRBV5-1,TGCGCCAGCAGCAAGGGGACAGCCCAGAACACTGAAGCTTTCTTT,CASSKGTAQNTEAFF
17,once,TRBJ1-5,.,TRBV28,TGTGCCAGCAGTTCCACAGGGATAGGCGGTGGTAATCAGCCCCAGCATTTT,CASSSTGIGGGNQPQHF
14,.,TRBJ1-2,.,TRBV30,TGTGCCTGGAGTGTACTAGGGCGGAACTATGGCTACACCTTC,CAWSVLGRNYGYTF
15,.,TRBJ1-2,TRBD1,TRBV2,TGTGCCAGTAGTGTAACGACAGGGGCTAACTATGGCTACACCTTC,CASSVTTGANYGYTF
13,.,TRBJ2-5,.,TRBV30,TGTGCCAGAGCGCTAGCGACCCAAGAGACCCAGTACTTC,CARALATQETQYF
11,once,TRBJ2-3,.,TRBV6-6,TGTGCCAGCAGTGCGGTTGATACGCAGTATTTT,CASSAVDTQYF
15,.,TRBJ2-3,.,TRBV5-1,TGCGCCAGCAGCTTGGATGGGAGTAGCACAGATACGCAGTATTTT,CASSLDGSSTDTQYF
12,.,TRBJ1-4,.,TRBV7-9,TGTGCCAGCAGCTTAGATCTCTCCAAACTGTTTTTT,CASSLDLSKLFF
13,.,TRBJ1-1,.,TRBV10-3,TGTGCCATCAGTGAGTCAGGGAGAACTGAAGCTTTCTTT,CAISESGRTEAFF
18,.,TRBJ2-5,TRBD2,TRBV5-4,TGTGCCAGCAGCCCACCCCGGGTGTTGAGCGGGGGGCAAGAGACCCAGTACTTC,CASSPPRVLSGGQETQYF
15,.,TRBJ1-2,.,TRBV5-8,TGTGCCAGCAGCTTAAGGGAGACGTTCCCCTATGGCTACACCTTC,CASSLRETFPYGYTF
16,.,TRBJ1-2,TRBD1,TRBV7-9,TGTGCCAGCAGCCCCAGACAGGGTTTAAAATTCTATGGCTACACCTTC,CASSPRQGLKFYGYTF
16,.,TRBJ2-5,.,TRBV5-6,TGTGCCAGCAGCAGGTGGGGTCCGGGGATCCCAGAGACCCAGTACTTC,CASSRWGPGIPETQYF
14,.,TRBJ1-3,TRBD1,TRBV9,TGTGCCAGCAGCGTGGGACAGGGGAGATACACCATATATTTT,CASSVGQGRYTIYF
17,.,TRBJ2-1,TRBD2,TRBV9,TGTGCCAGCAGCGTAGCAGCTAGCGGGGGGGCCGTGGGTGAGCAGTTCTTC,CASSVAASGGAVGEQFF
15,.,TRBJ2-2,.,TRBV5-1,TGCGCCAGCACCTCCGGCGGGCGGTACACTGGGGAGCTGTTTTTT,CASTSGGRYTGELFF
16,.,TRBJ2-1,TRBD2,TRBV27,TGTGCCAGCAGTTTACTAAGCGGGGGCTCCTACAATGAGCAGTTCTTC,CASSLLSGGSYNEQFF
12,.,TRBJ1-1,.,TRBV11-3,TGTGCCAGCAGCCTCGTTTCCACTGAAGCTTTCTTT,CASSLVSTEAFF
12,.,TRBJ1-2,.,TRBV7-9,TGTTCCAGCAGCTTATGGGGAGGCGGCTACACCTTC,CSSSLWGGGYTF
12,.,TRBJ2-1,.,TRBV10-2,TGCGCCAGCAGTGTAGCCAGGGATGAGCAGTTCTTC,CASSVARDEQFF
15,.,TRBJ2-3,.,TRBV18,TGTGCCAGCTCATCTTTCCGGGAAGAACCAGATACGCAGTATTTT,CASSSFREEPDTQYF
18,.,TRBJ2-2,TRBD2,TRBV5-1,TGCGCCAGCAGCTTGGGGACTAGCGGGAGGGCCAGCACCGGGGAGCTGTTTTTT,CASSLGTSGRASTGELFF
14,.,TRBJ1-1,TRBD1,TRBV10-3,TGTGCCATCAGTGACAGGGGGCGAACGTCTGAAGCTTTCTTT,CAISDRGRTSEAFF
15,once,TRBJ2-2,TRBD2,TRBV5-4,TGTGCCAGCAGCTTATCGCGGGGGGGGACCGGGGAGCTGTTTTTT,CASSLSRGGTGELFF
13,few,TRBJ1-1,.,TRBV7-8,TGTGCCAGCAGCTTAGCGGGGGCAGGTGAAGCTTTCTTT,CASSLAGAGEAFF
13,.,TRBJ1-5,.,TRBV6-1,TGTGCCAGCACCGACATGGGCAATCAGCCCCAGCATTTT,CASTDMGNQPQHF
17,.,TRBJ1-6,TRBD1,TRBV30,TGTGCCTATACTTTTCTCGGAGGGGGACAGTTCAATTCACCCCTCCACTTT,CAYTFLGGGQFNSPLHF
13,.,TRBJ1-1,.,TRBV19,TGTGCCACCTGCGGGCAGGAGCTCACTGAAGCTTTCTTT,CATCGQELTEAFF
14,.,TRBJ2-3,.,TRBV6-1,TGTGCCAGCAGTGTGCAGAGGAGCACAGATACGCAGTATTTT,CASSVQRSTDTQYF